The subject of this entry is one T cell receptor (beta chain). Antigen unknown. This entry comes from a study of beta chain features in type 1 diabetes. Of the isolated RNA, all was reverse transcribed, and so the sequenced material was expressed TCRB transcripts. The method was immunoSEQ multiplex PCR; TCRdb's version includes in-frame clones alone and lacks a portion of them. The data show some 150,000 clones, roughly 10% seen once. Notes on the study in general: Within the patient group, naive, central memory and Treg TCRB repertoires appeared more similar to each other than within healthy donors.

Per donor, one heparinised blood draw averaged approximately 120 mL. Purity of each sorted population was above 95%. The CDR3 runs to 14 residues. From germline, CDR1 is ENHRY and CDR2 SYGVKD. V was shortened by 0 bases and J by 0 bases, with 6 bases between the two germline ends. This rearrangement joins TRBV10-3 to TRBJ2-7; D might be TRBD1 (6 bases). Sequencing was carried out using central memory CD4+ T cells from blood. This clonotype was obtained from a young man in good health. CDR3 amino acids: CAISESGASYEQYF. In nucleotides, the CDR3 is TGTGCCATCAGTGAGTCGGGGGCCTCCTACGAGCAGTACTTC.